Below are 24 T cell receptor beta chains sequenced from a single sample in a study of blood T cell repertoires in COVID-19. The assay was immunoSEQ multiplex PCR, and TCRdb's table has in-frame clones only and misses some. The sample contains about 190,000 clones, under 90% of which appear only once. The source material was peripheral blood. All receptors derive from a man aged 25 to 45 with active or convalescent COVID-19.

The gene calls are TRBV29-1 and TRBJ2-5; 9 positions match TRBD2. J was trimmed by 2 bases and V by 4 bases; bases with no gene match: 5. Germline CDR1 SQVTM, CDR2 ANQGSEA. CDR3 length: 14 amino acids. The CDR3: CSVAPAGGQETQYF. CDR3 bases: TGCAGCGTTGCCCCAGCGGGAGGACAAGAGACCCAGTACTTC.

The gene calls are TRBV29-1 and TRBJ1-2; possible D gene TRBD1, 5 bases. Trimming stripped 1 base from V and 10 bases from J, with 13 bases between. This CDR3 has 12 amino acids. Per germline, CDR1 SQVTM and CDR2 ANQGSEA. Here the CDR3 reads CSVEAGLVHYTF. As DNA, the CDR3 is TGCAGCGTTGAAGCAGGGTTGGTTCACTACACCTTC. The full variable domain, rest sourced from reference TRBV29-1 and TRBJ1-2, is SAVISQKPSRDICQRGTSLTIQCQVDSQVTMMFWYRQQPGQSLTLIATANQGSEATYESGFVIDKFPISRPNLTFSTLTVSNMSPEDSSIYLCSVEAGLVHYTFGSGTRLTVV.

This rearrangement joins TRBV5-1 to TRBJ1-4; 7 nucleotides match TRBD1. The CDR3 runs 14 residues. Germline CDR1 is SGHRS and CDR2 is YFSETQ. V lost 4 bases and J lost 8; bases outside the gene matches: 8. As DNA, the CDR3 is TGCGCCAGCAGCCGTACAGGGGCTGGGGAAAAACTGTTTTTT. It encodes CASSRTGAGEKLFF.

This clone was detected once. The genes are TRBV24-1 and TRBJ1-2; 11 nucleotides line up with TRBD1. Germline-derived CDR1 and CDR2 are KGHDR and SFDVKD. The CDR3 has 15 residues. The V gene end was trimmed by 3 bases and the J gene end by 6 bases; junction bases not matched to a gene: 5. The CDR3, as DNA: TGTGCCACCAGTGATCCGGGACAGGGGGGGGATGGCTACACCTTC. Amino acids: CATSDPGQGGDGYTF.

The chain combines TRBV5-1 with TRBJ1-6; 9 nucleotides match TRBD1. The trim removed 4 bases at V and 4 bases at J, leaving 9 bases unmatched. This CDR3 has 17 residues. Looked up from germline, CDR1 is SGHRS and CDR2 is YFSETQ. In DNA, the CDR3 is TGCGCCAGCAGCACGGGACAGGGTTCCGTGTATAATTCACCCCTCCACTTT. It is translated as CASSTGQGSVYNSPLHF.

J is TRBJ1-4 and V is TRBV5-1; 12 nucleotides align to TRBD1. The germline V gene encodes CDR1 SGHRS and CDR2 YFSETQ. The CDR3 extends over 17 amino acids. Trimming cost V 4 bases and J 0 bases; bases outside gene matches: 4. CDR3 loop: CASSPGQGASTNEKLFF. CDR3 DNA sequence: TGCGCCAGCAGCCCGGGACAGGGGGCCTCAACTAATGAAAAACTGTTTTTT.

This clone has just a few counts. In nucleotides, the CDR3 is TGTGCCAGCAGCTTTAAGCAGACTAGCGGGGGTCCCAATGAGCAGTTCTTC. As protein: CASSFKQTSGGPNEQFF. The rearrangement joins TRBV7-8 to TRBJ2-1, with 12 bases lining up with TRBD2. The CDR3 runs to 17 residues. Trimming removed 3 bases from V and 6 bases from J; junction bases left unmatched: 9. In germline, CDR1 is SGHVS, CDR2 FQNEAQ. Complete variable domain (other parts from reference TRBV7-8 and TRBJ2-1): GAGVSQSPRYKVAKRGQDVALRCDPISGHVSLFWYQQALGQGPEFLTYFQNEAQLDKSGLPSDRFFAERPEGSVSTLKIQRTQQEDSAVYLCASSFKQTSGGPNEQFFGPGTRLTVL.

In DNA form, the CDR3 reads TGTGCCAGCAGCTTTAGCGGGGCCGGAGATACGCAGTATTTT. It is translated as CASSFSGAGDTQYF. This chain uses TRBV9 with TRBJ2-3; 8 bases fit TRBD2. Germline CDR1 reads SGDLS; CDR2 reads YYNGEE. This CDR3 has 14 residues. Trimming at V came to 4 bases and at J to 5 bases, leaving 6 bases not matched to a gene.

The J gene is TRBJ1-4, the V gene TRBV28; TRBD1 agrees at 8 bases. The CDR3 sequence is 14 residues long. V shed 6 bases and J 8 bases; nucleotides not matched to a gene: 8. CDR1 is MDHEN and CDR2 is SYDVKM in the germline V gene. The CDR3 spells CASSSQGVQEKLFF. The DNA of the CDR3 is TGTGCCAGCAGCTCACAGGGGGTTCAAGAAAAACTGTTTTTT.

The chain links TRBV19 to TRBJ2-1, with 7 bases lining up with TRBD1. The CDR3 has 13 residues. V was clipped by 8 bases and J by 5 bases; unmatched bases: 6. Germline V gene sequence: CDR1 LNHDA, CDR2 SQIVND (reference sequence). CDR3 sequence reads: CASGLTGNNEQFF. DNA of the CDR3: TGTGCCAGTGGCCTGACAGGGAACAATGAGCAGTTCTTC. The variable domain in full, with the rest retrieved from reference TRBV19 and TRBJ2-1, is DGGITQSPKYLFRKEGQNVTLSCEQNLNHDAMYWYRQDPGQGLRLIYYSQIVNDFQKGDIAEGYSVSREKKESFPLTVTSAQKNPTAFYLCASGLTGNNEQFFGPGTRLTVL.

With regard to this clone: Other DNA sequences within the sample encode an identical CDR3. The chain links TRBV6-5 to TRBJ1-5, with unresolved D. The germline gives CDR1 MNHEY, CDR2 SVGAGI. The V end lost 0 bases, the J end lost 0 bases, and 6 bases lay between the germline ends. The CDR3 is 15 amino acids. Here the CDR3 reads CASSYSSYSNQPQHF. As DNA, the CDR3 is TGTGCCAGCAGTTACTCGAGTTATAGCAATCAGCCCCAGCATTTT.

V is TRBV6-1 and J is TRBJ2-1; TRBD1 matches at 7 bases. The germline gives CDR1 MNHNS, CDR2 SASEGT. The CDR3 covers 15 residues. J lost 9 bases, V lost 3 bases, and 11 bases had no gene match. The CDR3 sequence: CASSDATGPNGEQFF. The CDR3 coding sequence is TGTGCCAGCAGTGACGCGACAGGGCCTAACGGTGAGCAGTTCTTC.

This clone was observed a few times. The gene calls are TRBV2 and TRBJ2-5, with TRBD2 matching over 8 bases. V shed 3 bases and J 5 bases; nucleotides not matched to a gene: 8. There are 15 residues in the CDR3. CDR1 SNHLY and CDR2 FYNNEI come from the germline V gene. CDR3 loop: CASSDSGLGAETQYF. The CDR3 region has the DNA TGTGCCAGCAGTGACTCGGGACTAGGGGCGGAGACCCAGTACTTC.

The CDR3 bases are TGTGCCAGTAGTACCCTCCGGGACAGGGGAGGAACCGGGGAGCTGTTTTTT. Its protein is CASSTLRDRGGTGELFF. The chain uses TRBV19 and TRBJ2-2, with 10 bases fitting TRBD1. There are 17 residues in the CDR3. Per the germline V gene, CDR1 is LNHDA and CDR2 is SQIVND (reference sequence). With V trimmed by 4 bases and J by 5 bases, 10 bases remained unmatched.

J is TRBJ2-6 and V is TRBV5-6, with 7 bases that match TRBD1. The CDR3 is 16 amino acids. After removal of 4 bases from V and 5 bases from J, the junction contained 9 bases not matched to a gene. CDR1 is SGHDT and CDR2 is YYEEEE in the germline V gene. CDR3 sequence (DNA): TGTGCCAGCAGCCGAAACAGGGGTGGCTGGGCCAACGTCCTGACTTTC. Protein product: CASSRNRGGWANVLTF.

The chain couples TRBV19 to TRBJ2-5, with TRBD1 as a possible D gene (5 bases). Trimming removed 7 bases from V and 3 bases from J, with 12 bases in between. The CDR3 has 13 residues. Germline CDR1 LNHDA, CDR2 SQIVND (reference sequence). The CDR3 nucleotides read TGTGCCAGTACGTCCGCAGGGAAAGAGACCCAGTACTTC. Translating it yields CASTSAGKETQYF.

V is TRBV5-1 and J is TRBJ1-6; D is undetermined. The CDR3 length is 15 residues. Between the trimmed V and J ends, which lost 5 bases and 7 bases, there was a span of 16 bases. From germline, CDR1 is SGHRS and CDR2 YFSETQ. The CDR3 DNA is TGCGCCAGCAGTCCTGGCGGCGGGAGGAATTCACCCCTCCACTTT. Its protein product is CASSPGGGRNSPLHF.

The V call is TRBV19, the J call TRBJ2-2; D not resolved. Deletions cut 3 bases from V and 3 bases from J, with 11 bases between. CDR1 and CDR2 (germline): LNHDA, SQIVND (reference sequence). The CDR3 covers 15 residues. The CDR3 DNA reads TGTGCCAGTAGTATCTTGGGCACTTACACCGGGGAGCTGTTTTTT. Protein product: CASSILGTYTGELFF. The full variable domain, in which reference TRBV19 and TRBJ2-2 provide the parts outside the CDR3, is DGGITQSPKYLFRKEGQNVTLSCEQNLNHDAMYWYRQDPGQGLRLIYYSQIVNDFQKGDIAEGYSVSREKKESFPLTVTSAQKNPTAFYLCASSILGTYTGELFFGEGSRLTVL.

The rearrangement uses TRBV5-1 and TRBJ2-4, with 7 bases aligning to TRBD1. The CDR3 length is 16 residues. V dropped 5 bases and J dropped 4; count of bases not matched to a gene: 12. CDR1 and CDR2 (germline): SGHRS, YFSETQ. CDR3 region: CASREQGNLLKNIQYF. In DNA, the CDR3 is TGCGCCAGCAGGGAACAGGGGAACCTATTAAAAAACATTCAGTACTTC. Complete variable domain (other parts from reference TRBV5-1 and TRBJ2-4): KAGVTQTPRYLIKTRGQQVTLSCSPISGHRSVSWYQQTPGQGLQFLFEYFSETQRNKGNFPGRFSGRQFSNSRSEMNVSTLELGDSALYLCASREQGNLLKNIQYFGAGTRLSVL.

The chain uses TRBV10-3 and TRBJ2-3; 9 bases map to TRBD1. V shed 8 bases, J shed 2 bases, and the junction held 2 bases outside the gene matches. Germline CDR1 ENHRY, CDR2 SYGVKD. This CDR3 is built from 13 residues. The CDR3 DNA reads TGTGCCATCGGGACAGGGCTCACAGATACGCAGTATTTT. This codes for CAIGTGLTDTQYF.

The V call is TRBV24-1, the J call TRBJ2-2; the D gene is possibly TRBD1 (5 bases). This CDR3 comprises 14 residues. CDR1 is KGHDR and CDR2 is SFDVKD in the germline V gene. Trimming stripped 6 bases from V and 3 bases from J, with 10 bases between. The CDR3 protein is CATSSQEYTGELFF. CDR3 DNA: TGTGCCACCAGTTCACAGGAATACACCGGGGAGCTGTTTTTT.

The gene calls are TRBV7-9 and TRBJ1-6; weak D call: TRBD1 (6 bases). The V gene's germline CDR1 is SEHNR and CDR2 FQNEAQ (reference sequence). The CDR3 covers 16 residues. The ends were cut back, 3 bases at V and 7 bases at J, with 16 bases in the middle. The CDR3: CASSLAGALGNSPLHF. The CDR3 DNA reads as TGTGCCAGCAGCTTGGCAGGGGCCCTGGGGAATTCACCCCTCCACTTT.

The chain links TRBV27 to TRBJ1-5; D not resolved. The CDR3 is made up of 13 amino acids. Trimming left V 3 bases short and J 10 bases short, with 13 bases between. From germline, CDR1 is MNHEY and CDR2 SMNVEV (reference sequence). CDR3 sequence reads: CASSLGVISPQHF. As DNA, the CDR3 is TGTGCCAGCAGTTTGGGCGTAATCAGCCCCCAGCATTTT.

This chain connects TRBV6-1 to TRBJ2-5, with 8 bases matching TRBD2. With 4 bases clipped from V and 1 base from J, the junction kept 8 bases outside the gene matches. In germline, CDR1 is MNHNS, CDR2 SASEGT. This CDR3 contains 16 residues. CDR3 protein: CASSARRGGTQETQYF. The CDR3 bases are TGTGCCAGCAGTGCGCGACGGGGGGGAACCCAAGAGACCCAGTACTTC.